This paragraph covers one T cell receptor beta chain sequence. The sample originates from a study of blood T cell repertoires in COVID-19. Study-level background: COVID-19 samples collected from the United States, Italy and Spain covered acute and convalescent phases.

Authors' processing steps: Nucleated cell counts were estimated from reference gene primer amplification. Profiled with immunoSEQ multiplex PCR; TCRdb holds only in-frame clones, not every one. That table is the source of V, J and clone size, and D and trimming were worked out from the DNA. The sample holds hundreds of thousands of clones, over 70% seen once. Trimming took off 5 bases at V and 6 bases at J, with 11 bases between the two ends. The CDR3 runs 13 residues. The germline V gene has CDR1 SGHVS and CDR2 FQNEAQ. This sequence was found in a woman aged 45-65 years with COVID-19, enrolled during active disease. This chain uses TRBV7-8 with TRBJ1-5; TRBD1 is a possible D gene (5 bases). What was sequenced was peripheral blood. The CDR3 DNA reads as TGTGCCAGCAGCGCTACAGGTTCTCAGCCCCAGCATTTT. Translation: CASSATGSQPQHF. The complete variable domain, with remaining parts taken from reference TRBV7-8 and TRBJ1-5, reads GAGVSQSPRYKVAKRGQDVALRCDPISGHVSLFWYQQALGQGPEFLTYFQNEAQLDKSGLPSDRFFAERPEGSVSTLKIQRTQQEDSAVYLCASSATGSQPQHFGDGTRLSIL.